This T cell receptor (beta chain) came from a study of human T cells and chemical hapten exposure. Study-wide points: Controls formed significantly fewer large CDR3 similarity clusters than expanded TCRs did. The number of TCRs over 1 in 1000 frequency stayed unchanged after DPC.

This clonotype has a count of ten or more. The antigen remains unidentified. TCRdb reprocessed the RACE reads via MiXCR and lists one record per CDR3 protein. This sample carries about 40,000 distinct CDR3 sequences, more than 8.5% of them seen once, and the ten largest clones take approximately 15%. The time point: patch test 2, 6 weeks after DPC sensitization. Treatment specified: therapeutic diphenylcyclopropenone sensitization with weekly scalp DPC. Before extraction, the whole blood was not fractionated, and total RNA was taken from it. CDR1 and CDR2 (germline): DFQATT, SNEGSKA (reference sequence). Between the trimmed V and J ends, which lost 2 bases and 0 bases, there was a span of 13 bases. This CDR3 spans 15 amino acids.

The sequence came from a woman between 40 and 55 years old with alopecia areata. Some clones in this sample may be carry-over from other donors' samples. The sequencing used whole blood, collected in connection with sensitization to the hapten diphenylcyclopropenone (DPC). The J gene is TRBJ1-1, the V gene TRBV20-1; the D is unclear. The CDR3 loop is CSARSDPFMNTEAFF. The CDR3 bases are TGCAGTGCTAGATCAGATCCCTTTATGAACACTGAAGCTTTCTTT.